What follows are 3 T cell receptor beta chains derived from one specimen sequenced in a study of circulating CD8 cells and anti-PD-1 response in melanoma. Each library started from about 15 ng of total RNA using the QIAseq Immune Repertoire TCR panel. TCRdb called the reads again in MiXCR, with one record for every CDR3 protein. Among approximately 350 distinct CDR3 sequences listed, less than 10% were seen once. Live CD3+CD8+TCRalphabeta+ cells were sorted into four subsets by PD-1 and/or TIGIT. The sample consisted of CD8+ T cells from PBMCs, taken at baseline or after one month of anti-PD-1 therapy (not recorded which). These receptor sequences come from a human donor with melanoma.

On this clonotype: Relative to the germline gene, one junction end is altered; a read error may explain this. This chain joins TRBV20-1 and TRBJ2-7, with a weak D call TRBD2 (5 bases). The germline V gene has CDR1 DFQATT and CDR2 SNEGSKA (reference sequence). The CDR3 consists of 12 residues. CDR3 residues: CSARKADYERHF. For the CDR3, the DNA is TGCAGTGCTAGGAAAGCTGACTACGAGCGGCACTTC.

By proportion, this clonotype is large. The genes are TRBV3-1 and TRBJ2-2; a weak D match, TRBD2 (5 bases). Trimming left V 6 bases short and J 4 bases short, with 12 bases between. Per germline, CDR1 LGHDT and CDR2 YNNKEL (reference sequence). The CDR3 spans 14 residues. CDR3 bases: TGTGCCAGCAGGGCCCGGGAACCCACCGGGGAGCTGTTTTTT. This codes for CASRAREPTGELFF. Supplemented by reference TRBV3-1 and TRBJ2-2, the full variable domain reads DTAVSQTPKYLVTQMGNDKSIKCEQNLGHDTMYWYKQDSKKFLKIMFSYNNKELIINETVPNRFSPKSPDKAHLNLHINSLELGDSAVYFCASRAREPTGELFFGEGSRLTVL.

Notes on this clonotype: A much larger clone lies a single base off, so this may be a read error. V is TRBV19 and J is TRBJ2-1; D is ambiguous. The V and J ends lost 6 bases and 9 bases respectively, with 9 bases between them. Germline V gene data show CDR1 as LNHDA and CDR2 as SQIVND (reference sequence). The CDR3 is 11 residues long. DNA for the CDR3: TGTGCCAGTAGCTTTAGCAGTGAGCAGTTCTTC. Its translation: CASSFSSEQFF.